The 20 T cell receptor beta chains below were found in one sample sequenced in a study of blood T cell repertoires in COVID-19. Assay used: immunoSEQ multiplex PCR; TCRdb lists only in-frame clones, some missing. The table lists 150,000 to 200,000 clones, approximately 80% of them singletons. Sample: peripheral blood. The receptors derive from a middle-aged woman with COVID-19, enrolled during active disease.

J is TRBJ1-4 and V is TRBV6-6; perhaps TRBD1 as D (5 bases). Trimming removed 2 bases at V and 12 bases at J, with 13 bases between. CDR3 length: 13 residues. Germline assignment: CDR1 MNHNY and CDR2 SVGAGI (reference sequence). The CDR3 DNA reads as TGTGCCAGCAGTTACCAGGGCCCCTATGAACTGTTTTTT. Its protein product is CASSYQGPYELFF.

Notes on this clone: The same CDR3 can be traced to other DNA sequences in this sample. The chain combines TRBV19 with TRBJ2-1; 7 positions agree with TRBD2. This CDR3 is 15 amino acids long. Trimming cost V 1 base and J 3 bases; bases outside gene matches: 3. Germline-derived CDR1 and CDR2 are LNHDA and SQIVND (reference sequence). The CDR3 nucleotides read TGTGCCAGTAGTATAGGGGGGGGAAGCTACAATGAGCAGTTCTTC. This translates into CASSIGGGSYNEQFF.

This chain links TRBV2 with TRBJ2-1, with D perhaps matching TRBD2 (6 bases). The CDR3 spans 18 residues. Germline loops: CDR1 SNHLY, CDR2 FYNNEI. Between the trimmed V and J ends, which lost 9 bases and 2 bases, there was a span of 26 bases. DNA of the CDR3: TGTGCCAGGGAAACGGAGGGATCCCTGCCAGGGCCCTACAATGAGCAGTTCTTC. This codes for CARETEGSLPGPYNEQFF.

The V gene is TRBV7-2, the J gene TRBJ2-5; TRBD2 aligns across 7 bases. Germline loops: CDR1 SGHTA, CDR2 FQGNSA. Trimming took 5 bases from V and 5 from J; bases not matched to a gene: 5. The CDR3 has 13 residues. CDR3 coding DNA: TGTGCCAGCAGCGCCGGGAGGATGGAGACCCAGTACTTC. It is translated as CASSAGRMETQYF.

The chain combines TRBV5-6 with TRBJ2-3; possible D gene TRBD2, 5 bases. Trimming pared 2 bases from V and 2 bases from J, leaving 15 bases between. Germline V gene data show CDR1 as SGHDT and CDR2 as YYEEEE. This CDR3 spans 16 amino acids. CDR3 sequence reads: CASSFSGKRSTDTQYF. In DNA form, the CDR3 reads TGTGCCAGCAGCTTCTCGGGGAAGAGGTCCACAGATACGCAGTATTTT.

This chain uses TRBV9 with TRBJ2-5; 7 bases match TRBD2. Germline V gene lookup returns CDR1 SGDLS and CDR2 YYNGEE. J gave up 4 bases and V 3 bases, and 18 bases lay outside the gene matches. The CDR3 has 18 amino acids. The CDR3 DNA follows: TGTGCCAGCAGCGAAGCTCCCCAGGTAGCGGGTATTGTAGAGACCCAGTACTTC. Amino acid sequence: CASSEAPQVAGIVETQYF.

The J gene is TRBJ2-2, the V gene TRBV4-1; perhaps TRBD2 as D (5 bases). The germline V gene encodes CDR1 MGHRA and CDR2 YSYEKL. The CDR3 is made up of 17 amino acids. The V and J ends lost 0 bases and 5 bases respectively, with 16 bases between them. CDR3 sequence reads: CASSQDQRERGTGELFF. CDR3 DNA sequence: TGCGCCAGCAGCCAAGATCAGAGGGAACGAGGAACCGGGGAGCTGTTTTTT.

J is TRBJ1-1 and V is TRBV4-1; D not resolved. The germline V gene has CDR1 MGHRA and CDR2 YSYEKL. V gave up 0 bases and J gave up 4 bases, with 9 bases separating them. The CDR3 is 14 residues long. CDR3 in amino acids: CASSQDIGGTEAFF. For the CDR3, the DNA is TGCGCCAGCAGCCAAGATATAGGCGGCACTGAAGCTTTCTTT.

The chain couples TRBV19 to TRBJ2-2, with TRBD2 matching over 11 bases. CDR1 and CDR2 from the germline V gene are LNHDA and SQIVND (reference sequence). V gave up 4 bases and J gave up 4 bases; unmatched junction bases: 8. This CDR3 is built from 17 residues. DNA for the CDR3: TGTGCCAGTAGTAGAGTAGCGGGGGGGCCTGGCACCGGGGAGCTGTTTTTT. Its protein is CASSRVAGGPGTGELFF.

V is TRBV3-1 (or the pseudogene TRBV3-2) and J is TRBJ1-2; TRBD1 might be the D (6 bases). The V gene lost 4 bases and the J gene lost 7 bases, with 16 bases spanning the gap. Looked up from germline, CDR1 is LGHDT and CDR2 is YNNKEL (reference sequence). The CDR3 runs to 14 residues. CDR3 DNA sequence: TGTGCCAGCAGCCGACCGCACAGGGCTGGTGGCTACACCTTC. Translated: CASSRPHRAGGYTF.

V is TRBV2 and J is TRBJ1-6, with D possibly TRBD1 on 6 matching bases. The CDR3 covers 14 residues. CDR1 is SNHLY and CDR2 is FYNNEI in the germline V gene. Trimming left V 8 bases short and J 7 bases short, with 15 bases between. CDR3 bases: TGTGCCAGCGAAACAGGGTTGGGGAATTCACCCCTCCACTTT. It translates to CASETGLGNSPLHF.

This clone is a singleton in its sample. V usage is TRBV21-1 and J usage is TRBJ2-5; the table's D call of TRBD2 was not tested on the DNA. TRBV21-1 is a listed pseudogene. This CDR3 spans 16 amino acids. CDR3 sequence: CASSKMGVLRELATYF. The CDR3 DNA follows: TGTGCCAGCAGCAAAATGGGGGTGTTGCGGGAGCTCGCCACGTACTTC.

The count of this clone is one. The same CDR3 is also encoded by other DNA sequences in this sample. J is TRBJ1-1 and V is TRBV3-1 (or the pseudogene TRBV3-2); no clear D gene. Trimming shortened V by 6 bases and J by 7 bases, and 9 bases separated the two germline ends. The CDR3 totals 11 residues. Looked up from germline, CDR1 is LGHDT and CDR2 is YNNKEL (reference sequence). The CDR3 spells CASRGGVEAFF. The CDR3 bases are TGTGCCAGCAGAGGAGGTGTTGAAGCTTTCTTT.

The chain combines TRBV5-4 with TRBJ2-2, with 13 positions matching TRBD2. Per the germline V gene, CDR1 is SGHNT and CDR2 is YYREEE (reference sequence). V shed 4 bases, J shed 4 bases, and the junction held 7 bases outside the gene matches. This CDR3 comprises 17 residues. The chain's CDR3 is CASSAGTSGILTGELFF. The CDR3 DNA sequence: TGTGCCAGCAGCGCCGGGACTAGCGGGATCCTCACCGGGGAGCTGTTTTTT.

The V and J genes are TRBV10-3 and TRBJ2-1; TRBD1 matches at 10 bases. The junction had 11 bases not matched to a gene; V was cut back by 10 bases and J by 5 bases. Germline V lookup: CDR1 ENHRY, CDR2 SYGVKD. This CDR3 is built from 15 residues. CDR3 amino acids: CATSEGTGANNEQFF. The CDR3 coding sequence is TGTGCCACCTCTGAGGGGACAGGGGCTAACAATGAGCAGTTCTTC.

This clone was detected only a few times. CDR3 in amino acids: CASNRGTGGEQYF. Written as DNA, the CDR3 is TGTGCCAGCAACAGGGGGACAGGGGGCGAGCAGTACTTC. The genes are TRBV11-2 and TRBJ2-7; TRBD1 matches 11 bases. The germline V gene encodes CDR1 SGHAT and CDR2 FQNNGV. With 7 bases clipped from V and 6 bases from J, the junction kept 5 bases outside the gene matches. This CDR3 comprises 13 residues.

The rearrangement uses TRBV29-1 and TRBJ2-1, with TRBD2 matching over 10 bases. The CDR3 length is 15 residues. CDR1 and CDR2 from the germline V gene are SQVTM and ANQGSEA. With 4 bases clipped from V and 4 bases from J, the junction kept 7 bases outside the gene matches. The CDR3 spells CSVGFTSGTYNEQFF. The CDR3 DNA reads as TGCAGCGTTGGGTTCACTAGCGGGACGTACAATGAGCAGTTCTTC.

The rearrangement uses TRBV9 and TRBJ2-1, with D possibly being TRBD2 (6 bases). Germline V gives CDR1 SGDLS, CDR2 YYNGEE. The CDR3 totals 13 residues. Trimming removed 0 bases at V and 6 bases at J, with 7 bases between. The CDR3 protein is CASSVGRGNEQFF. The CDR3 DNA follows: TGTGCCAGCAGCGTAGGGCGGGGCAATGAGCAGTTCTTC.

This chain joins TRBV19 and TRBJ2-2; D may be TRBD2 (6 bases). This CDR3 region has 15 residues. Trimming removed 0 bases at V and 4 bases at J, with 9 bases between. CDR1 and CDR2 from the germline V gene are LNHDA and SQIVND (reference sequence). CDR3 sequence: CASSIDSGVTGELFF. CDR3 in DNA: TGTGCCAGTAGTATAGATTCGGGAGTCACCGGGGAGCTGTTTTTT.

The chain couples TRBV7-9 to TRBJ2-1; 12 bases align to TRBD2. J lost 8 bases, V lost 7 bases, and 9 bases had no gene match. The germline V gene has CDR1 SEHNR and CDR2 FQNEAQ (reference sequence). The CDR3 consists of 15 residues. The DNA of the CDR3 is TGTGCCAGCATACTAACTAGCGGGGGGCTCGATGAGCAGTTCTTC. It yields the protein CASILTSGGLDEQFF.